These 12 T cell receptor beta chains came from one sample sequenced in a study of cytomegalovirus exposure and HLA in healthy donors. The PCR used 60 Vbeta and 13 Jbeta primers. Method: immunoSEQ multiplex PCR; TCRdb's copy keeps in-frame clones and lacks some. This sample contains 150,000 or so clones. Sequencing was performed on PBMCs. These receptors were collected from a woman in her fifties or sixties in good health and CMV-seronegative.

The rearrangement joins TRBV2 to TRBJ2-5; TRBD2 matches at 12 bases. The CDR3 is 15 residues long. Germline V CDR1 and CDR2: SNHLY, FYNNEI. Trimming took 6 bases from V and 1 from J; bases not matched to a gene: 3. The CDR3 spells CASRGGLAGQETQYF. In DNA, the CDR3 is TGTGCCAGCAGGGGGGGACTAGCGGGCCAAGAGACCCAGTACTTC.

The gene calls are TRBV19 and TRBJ1-5, with unresolved D. The CDR3 sequence is 13 residues long. V was cut by 0 bases and J by 6 bases, with 6 bases left in between. Per germline, CDR1 LNHDA and CDR2 SQIVND (reference sequence). The DNA of the CDR3 is TGTGCCAGTAGTATAGATAGAGCTCAGCCCCAGCATTTT. Encoded protein: CASSIDRAQPQHF. Together with reference TRBV19 and TRBJ1-5, the CDR3 gives the full variable domain: DGGITQSPKYLFRKEGQNVTLSCEQNLNHDAMYWYRQDPGQGLRLIYYSQIVNDFQKGDIAEGYSVSREKKESFPLTVTSAQKNPTAFYLCASSIDRAQPQHFGDGTRLSIL.

The CDR3 loop reads CASSPYRGPVGETQYF. The DNA for the CDR3 is TGTGCCAGCAGCCCGTACAGGGGTCCCGTCGGAGAGACCCAGTACTTC. The gene calls are TRBV7-8 and TRBJ2-5; 7 bases are a match to TRBD1. The V and J ends lost 5 bases and 4 bases, in that order; junction bases with no gene match: 13. The germline V gene has CDR1 SGHVS and CDR2 FQNEAQ. The CDR3 is made up of 16 amino acids.

This chain joins TRBV7-3 and TRBJ2-1, with 10 positions matching TRBD2. This CDR3 is built from 17 residues. Unmatched junction bases numbered 7, after V lost 1 base and J lost 4 bases. Germline CDR1 SGHTA, CDR2 FQGTGA. This CDR3 reads CASSLSPSGSRYNEQFF. The CDR3 DNA sequence: TGTGCCAGCAGCTTAAGCCCTAGCGGGAGTCGGTACAATGAGCAGTTCTTC.

The chain carries TRBV29-1 and TRBJ2-7; 14 bases align to TRBD2. Germline CDR1 and CDR2: SQVTM and ANQGSEA. CDR3 length: 14 amino acids. V was pared by 7 bases and J by 1 base, with 3 bases of the junction left unmatched. The CDR3 DNA reads TGCAGCGCCGGACTAGCGGGAGGTTCCTACGAGCAGTACTTC. It codes for CSAGLAGGSYEQYF.

This chain connects TRBV2 to TRBJ1-1; no clear D gene. Per germline, CDR1 SNHLY and CDR2 FYNNEI. The length of the CDR3 is 13 residues. Trimming pared 6 bases from V and 1 base from J, leaving 9 bases between. Written as DNA, the CDR3 is TGTGCCAGCAGGGAACGGGAGAACACTGAAGCTTTCTTT. As protein: CASRERENTEAFF. The full variable domain, rest sourced from reference TRBV2 and TRBJ1-1, is EPEVTQTPSHQVTQMGQEVILRCVPISNHLYFYWYRQILGQKVEFLVSFYNNEISEKSEIFDDQFSVERPDGSNFTLKIRSTKLEDSAMYFCASRERENTEAFFGQGTRLTVV.

The genes are TRBV28 and TRBJ2-7; 11 positions match TRBD1. V dropped 6 bases and J dropped 6; count of bases not matched to a gene: 7. Germline V gene lookup returns CDR1 MDHEN and CDR2 SYDVKM. The CDR3 runs 14 residues. Here the CDR3 DNA reads TGTGCCAGCAGCTGGGACAGGGGGAAACCCGAGCAGTACTTC. It translates to CASSWDRGKPEQYF.

The genes are TRBV7-2 and TRBJ2-5, with 7 bases aligning to TRBD2. Germline values: CDR1 SGHTA, CDR2 FQGNSA. V shed 5 bases, J shed 6 bases, and the junction held 6 bases outside the gene matches. This CDR3 region has 13 residues. CDR3 loop: CASSRGTTQTQYF. The CDR3 region has the DNA TGTGCCAGCAGCAGAGGGACTACCCAGACCCAGTACTTC.

V is TRBV19 and J is TRBJ2-5; D gene uncertain. Per germline, CDR1 LNHDA and CDR2 SQIVND (reference sequence). V lost 3 bases, J lost 5 bases, and 10 bases lay in between. The CDR3 consists of 13 residues. The CDR3 sequence is CASSMYTIETQYF. The CDR3 DNA reads as TGTGCCAGTAGTATGTACACCATCGAGACCCAGTACTTC.

The genes are TRBV5-1 and TRBJ2-7; 8 positions match TRBD1. Per the germline V gene, CDR1 is SGHRS and CDR2 is YFSETQ. The CDR3 length is 13 residues. The V segment lost 3 bases and the J segment 5 bases; nucleotides outside the gene matches: 4. The CDR3 sequence: CASSYGQGNEQYF. DNA of the CDR3: TGCGCCAGCAGCTACGGACAGGGTAACGAGCAGTACTTC. Drawing the rest from reference TRBV5-1 and TRBJ2-7, the complete variable domain is KAGVTQTPRYLIKTRGQQVTLSCSPISGHRSVSWYQQTPGQGLQFLFEYFSETQRNKGNFPGRFSGRQFSNSRSEMNVSTLELGDSALYLCASSYGQGNEQYFGPGTRLTVT.

V is TRBV19 and J is TRBJ1-5; tentative D call: TRBD1 (6 bases). CDR3 size: 15 residues. Germline V CDR1 and CDR2: LNHDA, SQIVND (reference sequence). V lost 5 bases, J lost 6 bases, and 17 bases lay in between. The CDR3 nucleotides read TGTGCCAGTAGTCCGGGGACCAGGGGAAGTCAGCCCCAGCATTTT. Its protein is CASSPGTRGSQPQHF.

This sequence joins TRBV4-1 and TRBJ1-1; 7 bases fit TRBD1. The CDR3 length is 17 residues. The germline gives CDR1 MGHRA, CDR2 YSYEKL. The trim removed 1 base at V and 3 bases at J, leaving 11 bases unmatched. The CDR3 spells CASSQADQGGRDTEAFF. In DNA, the CDR3 is TGCGCCAGCAGCCAAGCAGATCAGGGGGGTCGAGACACTGAAGCTTTCTTT.